The 14 T cell receptor beta chains below all came from one sample that was sequenced in a study of shared clonotypes between healthy human individuals. Libraries were prepared by immunoSEQ multiplex PCR; TCRdb keeps only in-frame clonotypes and omits some of them. This sample yields 1,400,000 or so clones, of which less than 99% are seen a single time; about 0.4% belongs to the top ten. Sequencing used naive CD4+ T cells sorted from blood. As to subset: CD45RA+ positively selected. Every receptor here comes from a man under 40 in good health.

This chain uses TRBV13 with TRBJ2-5; tentatively, D is TRBD2 (5 bases). The CDR3 has 12 residues. V lost 5 bases to trimming and J lost 7 bases, with 11 bases between them. CDR1 PRHDT and CDR2 FYEKMQ come from the germline V gene (reference sequence). The CDR3 nucleotides read TGTGCCAGCAGCCGATCACGGGGGACCCAGTACTTC. This codes for CASSRSRGTQYF.

The chain has TRBV20-1 and TRBJ2-7; D remains ambiguous. Germline-derived CDR1 and CDR2 are DFQATT and SNEGSKA (reference sequence). The CDR3 consists of 10 residues. The germline V and J ends were trimmed by 5 bases and 6 bases, with 8 bases remaining between them. This chain's CDR3 is CSASVIEQYF. CDR3 coding DNA: TGCAGTGCTTCAGTTATCGAGCAGTACTTC.

A remark on this clone: Other nucleotide sequences in the sample specify the same CDR3. V and J are TRBV19 and TRBJ2-7; D tentatively reads TRBD1 or TRBD2 (5 bases each). This CDR3 is 12 amino acids long. V lost 6 bases, J lost 3 bases, and 9 bases lay in between. Germline V gives CDR1 LNHDA, CDR2 SQIVND (reference sequence). Written as DNA, the CDR3 is TGTGCCAGTAGCGCAGGGAGCTACGAGCAGTACTTC. Protein: CASSAGSYEQYF.

Written as DNA, the CDR3 is TGTGCCAGCAGCTTGCGGGGAACAATGGAGCAGTACTTC. Amino acid sequence: CASSLRGTMEQYF. The rearrangement links TRBV7-9 to TRBJ2-7; TRBD2 is a possible D gene (6 bases). With 3 bases removed from V and 7 bases from J, the gap between germline ends came to 13 bases. CDR3 size: 13 residues. Germline V gene data show CDR1 as SEHNR and CDR2 as FQNEAQ (reference sequence). Based on the CDR3 plus reference TRBV7-9 and TRBJ2-7, the full variable domain is DTGVSQNPRHKITKRGQNVTFRCDPISEHNRLYWYRQTLGQGPEFLTYFQNEAQLEKSRLLSDRFSAERPKGSFSTLEIQRTEQGDSAMYLCASSLRGTMEQYFGPGTRLTVT.

The DNA of the CDR3 is TGTGCCACCAGACCGACTAGCGGGACGGAGACCCAGTACTTC. Amino acid sequence: CATRPTSGTETQYF. J is TRBJ2-5 and V is TRBV15; 11 bases fit TRBD2. V gave up 6 bases and J gave up 5 bases; unmatched junction bases: 5. This CDR3 comprises 14 residues. Per germline, CDR1 LNHNV and CDR2 YYDKDF (reference sequence).

The chain combines TRBV7-2 with TRBJ2-5, with 9 bases lining up with TRBD2. With V trimmed by 6 bases and J by 4 bases, 6 bases remained unmatched. This CDR3 is 14 amino acids long. CDR1 and CDR2 (germline): SGHTA, FQGNSA. CDR3 nucleotide sequence: TGTGCCAGCAGTTATAGCGGGAGCGGAGAGACCCAGTACTTC. Its translation is CASSYSGSGETQYF. The entire variable domain, with the rest obtained from reference TRBV7-2 and TRBJ2-5, is as follows: GAGVSQSPSNKVTEKGKDVELRCDPISGHTALYWYRQSLGQGLEFLIYFQGNSAPDKSGLPSDRFSAERTGGSVSTLTIQRTQQEDSAVYLCASSYSGSGETQYFGPGTRLLVL.

This chain joins TRBV5-1 and TRBJ2-6; 7 bases align to TRBD1. Germline lookup yields CDR1 SGHRS and CDR2 YFSETQ. The CDR3 runs to 15 residues. The V gene end was trimmed by 5 bases and the J gene end by 2 bases; junction bases not matched to a gene: 4. The CDR3: CASSIDRAGANVLTF. The CDR3, as DNA: TGCGCCAGCAGTATAGACAGGGCTGGGGCCAACGTCCTGACTTTC.

The CDR3 region is CASSPPVGWPQHF. In nucleotides, the CDR3 is TGTGCCAGCAGTCCACCGGTTGGGTGGCCCCAGCATTTT. This chain uses TRBV7-2 with TRBJ1-5; D unresolved. Looked up from germline, CDR1 is SGHTA and CDR2 is FQGNSA. V lost 6 bases and J 9 bases, leaving 15 bases between the germline ends. CDR3 length: 13 amino acids.

The CDR3 protein is CASSSHNYEQYF. In DNA form, the CDR3 reads TGTGCCAGCAGCTCACACAACTACGAGCAGTACTTC. The V gene is TRBV25-1, the J gene TRBJ2-7, with no clear D. The V end lost 6 bases, the J end lost 3 bases, and 9 bases lay between the germline ends. The CDR3 runs 12 residues. Germline CDR1 and CDR2: MGHDK and SYGVNS.

The chain carries TRBV5-1 and TRBJ1-2, with 8 bases aligning to TRBD1. V lost 4 bases and J lost 4; bases outside the gene matches: 6. Germline CDR1 and CDR2: SGHRS and YFSETQ. The CDR3 is 14 amino acids. For the CDR3, the DNA is TGCGCCAGCAGCCCGTCAGGGGGCGGCTATGGCTACACCTTC. This sequence encodes CASSPSGGGYGYTF.

This chain joins TRBV9 and TRBJ2-5; 15 nucleotides match TRBD2. Germline CDR1 SGDLS, CDR2 YYNGEE. V lost 0 bases and J lost 5; bases outside the gene matches: 11. This CDR3 is built from 19 residues. The CDR3 DNA follows: TGTGCCAGCAGCGTAGCTAGAGGGACTAGCGGGAGGTGGATGGAGACCCAGTACTTC. As protein: CASSVARGTSGRWMETQYF.

The rearrangement links TRBV5-5 to TRBJ2-7, with a tentative D call TRBD1 (5 bases). Germline V gene lookup returns CDR1 SGHKS and CDR2 YYEKEE (reference sequence). This CDR3 is built from 14 residues. V lost 0 bases and J lost 7, with 14 bases in between. The CDR3 loop is CASSLAWGTGEQYF. The CDR3 nucleotides read TGTGCCAGCAGCTTGGCTTGGGGCACTGGGGAGCAGTACTTC.

The chain joins TRBV10-3 to TRBJ2-7; 10 positions agree with TRBD1. V trimming: 6 bases; J trimming: 0 bases; junction bases outside the gene matches: 8. Germline CDR1 and CDR2: ENHRY and SYGVKD. CDR3 size: 16 residues. The CDR3 protein is CAIRTGQGQGSYEQYF. In nucleotides, the CDR3 is TGTGCCATCAGGACGGGACAGGGGCAGGGCTCCTACGAGCAGTACTTC.

The chain links TRBV2 to TRBJ2-1; D possibly corresponds to TRBD1 (5 bases). Trimming removed 10 bases from V and 3 bases from J, with 13 bases in between. Per germline, CDR1 SNHLY and CDR2 FYNNEI. The CDR3 consists of 13 residues. CDR3 region: CAIQIDSYNEQFF. The CDR3 bases are TGTGCCATTCAGATCGACAGCTACAATGAGCAGTTCTTC. Full variable domain (remainder filled in from reference TRBV2 and TRBJ2-1): EPEVTQTPSHQVTQMGQEVILRCVPISNHLYFYWYRQILGQKVEFLVSFYNNEISEKSEIFDDQFSVERPDGSNFTLKIRSTKLEDSAMYFCAIQIDSYNEQFFGPGTRLTVL.